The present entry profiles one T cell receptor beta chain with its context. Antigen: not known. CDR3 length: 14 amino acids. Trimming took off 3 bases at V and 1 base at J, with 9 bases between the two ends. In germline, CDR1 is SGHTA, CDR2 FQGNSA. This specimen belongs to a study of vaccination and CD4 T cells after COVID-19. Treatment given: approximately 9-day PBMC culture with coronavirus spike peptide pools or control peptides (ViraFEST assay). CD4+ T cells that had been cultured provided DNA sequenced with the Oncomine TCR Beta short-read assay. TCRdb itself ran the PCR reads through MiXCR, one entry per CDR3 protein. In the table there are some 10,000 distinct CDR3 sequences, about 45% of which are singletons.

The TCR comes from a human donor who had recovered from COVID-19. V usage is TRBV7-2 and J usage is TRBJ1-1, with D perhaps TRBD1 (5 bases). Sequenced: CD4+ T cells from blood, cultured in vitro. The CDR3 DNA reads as TGTGCCAGCAGCTTGGGACGATCGAACACTGAAGCTTTCTTT. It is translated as CASSLGRSNTEAFF.